The entry below gives a single T cell receptor beta chain sequence along with its context. This CDR3 spans 13 amino acids. Trimming took off 3 bases at V and 0 bases at J, with 6 bases between the two ends. Per the original methods: Amplification from reference gene primers served as the basis for estimated nucleated cell counts. Produced via immunoSEQ multiplex PCR; TCRdb's table is partial and in-frame only. The V and J calls and clone size are taken from that table; D and trimming were inferred from the DNA. The table has approximately 72,000 clones, around nine tenths seen once; the top ten hold around 13%. The source of the sample is a study of blood T cell repertoires in COVID-19. On the study more broadly: Samples came from the United States, Italy and Spain, spanning acute and convalescent COVID-19. PBMCs, B-cell-depleted T cells, or T cells provided the cDNA or gDNA that made up the material.

V gene TRBV12-3 or TRBV12-4 combines with J gene TRBJ2-7; unclear D gene. The receptor comes from a woman aged 60-75 years with acute or convalescent COVID-19. The specimen sequenced was peripheral blood. The CDR3 DNA is TGTGCCAGCAGTTTCCTGAGCTCCTACGAGCAGTACTTC. Translation: CASSFLSSYEQYF.